The sequence of this TCR beta chain was determined in a study of blood T cell repertoires in COVID-19. Across the study: Whether acute or convalescent, the COVID-19 samples came from the United States, Italy and Spain. T cells, B-cell-depleted T cells, or PBMCs supplied cDNA or gDNA.

Per the original data handling: Estimation of nucleated cell counts was performed using reference gene primer amplification. The table came from immunoSEQ multiplex PCR; TCRdb's copy has only in-frame clones and leaves some out. V and J calls and clone size are those listed in that table; D and trimming were worked out from the DNA. Here the sample spans approximately 35,000 clones, 90% to 95% being singletons. This TCR was sampled from a human donor in a cohort sampled during active COVID-19. Sequenced material: peripheral blood.

CDR3 protein: CASSFETNYGYTF. The CDR3 nucleotides read TGTGCCAGCAGCTTCGAGACTAACTATGGCTACACCTTC. J is TRBJ1-2 and V is TRBV7-9; D gene unclear. Between the trimmed V and J ends, which lost 3 bases and 0 bases, there was a span of 5 bases. There are 13 residues in the CDR3. Per the germline V gene, CDR1 is SEHNR and CDR2 is FQNEAQ (reference sequence).